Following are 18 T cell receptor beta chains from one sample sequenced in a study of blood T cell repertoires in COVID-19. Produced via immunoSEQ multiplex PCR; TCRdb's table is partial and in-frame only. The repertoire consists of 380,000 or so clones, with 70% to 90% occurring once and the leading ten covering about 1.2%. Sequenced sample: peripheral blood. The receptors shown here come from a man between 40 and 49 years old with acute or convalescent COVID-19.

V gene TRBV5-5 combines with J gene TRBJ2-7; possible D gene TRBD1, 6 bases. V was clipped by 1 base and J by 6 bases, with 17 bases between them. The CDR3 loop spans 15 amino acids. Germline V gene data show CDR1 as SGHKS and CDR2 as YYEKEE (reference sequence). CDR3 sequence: CASSLRDTLGVEQYF. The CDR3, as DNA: TGTGCCAGCAGCTTGAGGGACACGCTCGGCGTCGAGCAGTACTTC.

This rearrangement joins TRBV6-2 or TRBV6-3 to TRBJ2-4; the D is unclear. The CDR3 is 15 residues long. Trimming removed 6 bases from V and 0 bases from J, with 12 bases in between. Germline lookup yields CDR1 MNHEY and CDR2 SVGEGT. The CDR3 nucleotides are TGTGCCAGCAGCCCTTTCATACTAGCCAAAAACATTCAGTACTTC. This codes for CASSPFILAKNIQYF.

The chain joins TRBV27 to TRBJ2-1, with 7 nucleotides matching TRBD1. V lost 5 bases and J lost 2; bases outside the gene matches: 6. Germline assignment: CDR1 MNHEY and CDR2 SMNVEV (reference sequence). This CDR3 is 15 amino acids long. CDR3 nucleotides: TGTGCCAGCAGTAACCGGGACAGACCCTACAATGAGCAGTTCTTC. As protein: CASSNRDRPYNEQFF.

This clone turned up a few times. The CDR3 reads CASSWPTGGGANEQFF. CDR3 in DNA: TGTGCCAGCAGCTGGCCCACGGGCGGGGGGGCCAATGAGCAGTTCTTC. J is TRBJ2-1 and V is TRBV7-9, with 9 bases that match TRBD2. Germline loops: CDR1 SEHNR, CDR2 FQNEAQ (reference sequence). The CDR3 contains 16 residues. Trimming took 4 bases from V and 6 from J; bases not matched to a gene: 10.

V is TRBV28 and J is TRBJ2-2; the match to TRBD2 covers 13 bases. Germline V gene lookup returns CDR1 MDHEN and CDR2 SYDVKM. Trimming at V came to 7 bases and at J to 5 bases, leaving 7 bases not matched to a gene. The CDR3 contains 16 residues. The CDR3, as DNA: TGTGCCAGCATTACTAGCGGGAGGGCCGGAACCGGGGAGCTGTTTTTT. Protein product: CASITSGRAGTGELFF. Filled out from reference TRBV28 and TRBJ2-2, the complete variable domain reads DVKVTQSSRYLVKRTGEKVFLECVQDMDHENMFWYRQDPGLGLRLIYFSYDVKMKEKGDIPEGYSVSREKKERFSLILESASTNQTSMYLCASITSGRAGTGELFFGEGSRLTVL.

In nucleotides, the CDR3 is TGTGCCAGCAGCCCCTCGCCAGGGCGGAACACTGAAGCTTTCTTT. Protein: CASSPSPGRNTEAFF. The J gene is TRBJ1-1, the V gene TRBV7-9; tentatively, D is TRBD1 (5 bases). V lost 5 bases to trimming and J lost 1 base, with 14 bases between them. Germline V gene data show CDR1 as SEHNR and CDR2 as FQNEAQ (reference sequence). The CDR3 is 15 residues long. The whole variable domain, remainder taken from reference TRBV7-9 and TRBJ1-1, is DTGVSQNPRHKITKRGQNVTFRCDPISEHNRLYWYRQTLGQGPEFLTYFQNEAQLEKSRLLSDRFSAERPKGSFSTLEIQRTEQGDSAMYLCASSPSPGRNTEAFFGQGTRLTVV.

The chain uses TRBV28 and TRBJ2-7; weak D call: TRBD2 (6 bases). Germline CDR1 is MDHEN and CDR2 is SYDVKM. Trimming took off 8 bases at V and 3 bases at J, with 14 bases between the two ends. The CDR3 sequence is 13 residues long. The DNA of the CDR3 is TGTGCCAGCTCCCTAATAGCGGTCTACGAGCAGTACTTC. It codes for CASSLIAVYEQYF.

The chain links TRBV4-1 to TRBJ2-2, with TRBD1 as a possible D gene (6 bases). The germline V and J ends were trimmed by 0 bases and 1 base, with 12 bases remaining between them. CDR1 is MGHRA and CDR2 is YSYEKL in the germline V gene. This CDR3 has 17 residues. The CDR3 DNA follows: TGCGCCAGCAGCCAAGACTTGGCAGGGGAGAACACCGGGGAGCTGTTTTTT. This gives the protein CASSQDLAGENTGELFF.

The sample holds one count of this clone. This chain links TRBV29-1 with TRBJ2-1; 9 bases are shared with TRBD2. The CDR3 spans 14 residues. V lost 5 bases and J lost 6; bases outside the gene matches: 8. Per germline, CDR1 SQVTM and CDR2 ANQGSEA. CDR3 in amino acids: CSVLSGGPSNEQFF. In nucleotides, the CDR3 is TGCAGCGTTCTTAGCGGGGGCCCGTCCAATGAGCAGTTCTTC.

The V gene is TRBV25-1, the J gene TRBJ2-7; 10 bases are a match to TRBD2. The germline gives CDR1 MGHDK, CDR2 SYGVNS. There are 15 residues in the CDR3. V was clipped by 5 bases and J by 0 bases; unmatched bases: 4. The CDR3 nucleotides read TGTGCCAGCAGTCCCCTAGCGGGGGTCTCCTACGAGCAGTACTTC. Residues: CASSPLAGVSYEQYF.

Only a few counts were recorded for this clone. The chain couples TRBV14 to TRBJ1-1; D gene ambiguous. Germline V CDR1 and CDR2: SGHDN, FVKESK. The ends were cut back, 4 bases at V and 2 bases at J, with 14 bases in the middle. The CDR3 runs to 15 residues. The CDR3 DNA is TGTGCCAGCAGCCTTGGCGGCGGCCCTAACACTGAAGCTTTCTTT. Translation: CASSLGGGPNTEAFF.

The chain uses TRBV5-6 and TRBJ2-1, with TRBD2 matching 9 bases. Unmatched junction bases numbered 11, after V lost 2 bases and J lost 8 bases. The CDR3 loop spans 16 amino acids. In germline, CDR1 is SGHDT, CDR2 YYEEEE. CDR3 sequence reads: CASSFRGGRAWDEQFF. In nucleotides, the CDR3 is TGTGCCAGCAGCTTTCGTGGCGGGAGGGCCTGGGATGAGCAGTTCTTC. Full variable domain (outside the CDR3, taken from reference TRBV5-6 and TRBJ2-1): DAGVTQSPTHLIKTRGQQVTLRCSPKSGHDTVSWYQQALGQGPQFIFQYYEEEERQRGNFPDRFSGHQFPNYSSELNVNALLLGDSALYLCASSFRGGRAWDEQFFGPGTRLTVL.

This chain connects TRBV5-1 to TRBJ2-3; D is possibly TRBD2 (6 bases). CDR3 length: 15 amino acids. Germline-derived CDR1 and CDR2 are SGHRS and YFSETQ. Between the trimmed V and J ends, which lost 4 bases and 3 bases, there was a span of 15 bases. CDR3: CASSPEGGRTDTQYF. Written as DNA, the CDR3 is TGCGCCAGCAGCCCCGAGGGAGGTCGGACAGATACGCAGTATTTT.

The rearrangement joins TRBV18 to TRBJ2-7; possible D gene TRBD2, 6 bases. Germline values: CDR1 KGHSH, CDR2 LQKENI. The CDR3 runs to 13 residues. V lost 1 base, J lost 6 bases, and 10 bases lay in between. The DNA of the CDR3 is TGTGCCAGCTCACCACGAGTCGGGGGCGAGCAGTACTTC. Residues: CASSPRVGGEQYF.

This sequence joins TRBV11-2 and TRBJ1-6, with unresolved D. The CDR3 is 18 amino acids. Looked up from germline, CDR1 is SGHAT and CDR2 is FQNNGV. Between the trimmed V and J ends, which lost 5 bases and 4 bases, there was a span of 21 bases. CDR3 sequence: CASSLPWAGPGYNSPLHF. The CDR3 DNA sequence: TGTGCCAGCAGCCTTCCCTGGGCAGGCCCTGGTTATAATTCACCCCTCCACTTT.

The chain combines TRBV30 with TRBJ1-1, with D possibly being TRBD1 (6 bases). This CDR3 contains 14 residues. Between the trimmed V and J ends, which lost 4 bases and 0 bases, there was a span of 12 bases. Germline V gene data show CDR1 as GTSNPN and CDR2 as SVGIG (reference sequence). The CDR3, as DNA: TGTGCCTGGAACCGGGGACATCTGAACACTGAAGCTTTCTTT. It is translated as CAWNRGHLNTEAFF.

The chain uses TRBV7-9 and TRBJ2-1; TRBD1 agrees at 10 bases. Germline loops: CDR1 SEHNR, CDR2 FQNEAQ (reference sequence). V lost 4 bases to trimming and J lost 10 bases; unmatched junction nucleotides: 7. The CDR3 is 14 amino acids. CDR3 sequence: CASSSGTGAVEQFF. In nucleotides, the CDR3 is TGTGCCAGCAGCTCCGGGACAGGGGCTGTGGAGCAGTTCTTC.

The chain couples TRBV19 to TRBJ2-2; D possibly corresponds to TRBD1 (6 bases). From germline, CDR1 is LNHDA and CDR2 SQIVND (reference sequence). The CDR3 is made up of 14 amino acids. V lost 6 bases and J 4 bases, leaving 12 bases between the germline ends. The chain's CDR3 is CASRAGAGTGELFF. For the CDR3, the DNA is TGTGCCAGTAGGGCAGGGGCGGGCACCGGGGAGCTGTTTTTT.